The rows below give T cell receptor beta chains drawn from one sample of a study of memory CD4+ T cells and cytomegalovirus serostatus. Clones were read by immunoSEQ multiplex PCR, and TCRdb kept only the in-frame ones, dropping some. The sample includes 48,000 or so clones, around 80% of them seen just once. Sequenced input: memory CD4+ T cells from blood. The source of these receptors is an adult in good health and CMV-seronegative. Each CDR3 is given without its conserved first and last residue. The D gene is left open where the match is weak.

TRBV5-1	TRBJ2-1	TRBD1	15	ASSLVVGTGLDNEQF
TRBV7-2	TRBJ2-5	TRBD2	12	ASSLAGGVETQY
TRBV5-4	TRBJ2-7	-	13	ASSLDTGSGWEQY
TRBV7-9	TRBJ2-2	-	13	ASSLSTFGTGELF
TRBV10-3	TRBJ2-7	TRBD1	12	AISGGDRAYEQY
TRBV11-3	TRBJ2-1	-	12	ASSSGSSYNEQF
TRBV14	TRBJ2-1	-	10	ASSHGVSEQF
TRBV5-1	TRBJ2-5	-	15	ASSFNPTSGSQETQY
TRBV12-5	TRBJ1-1	-	12	ASGLGGLNTEAF
TRBV11-2	TRBJ1-1	-	13	ASSPYGFLNTEAF
TRBV18	TRBJ2-5	TRBD1	13	ASSPIQGDRETQY